Listed below are T cell receptor beta chains from one sample, sequenced in a study of Graves' ophthalmopathy and Graves' hyperthyroidism. From the multiplex PCR reads, TCRdb called clonotypes with MiXCR, one entry per CDR3 protein. The repertoire consists of 600,000 to 950,000 distinct CDR3 sequences, with 40% occurring once and the leading ten covering 40% to 45%. Material for sequencing was peripheral blood. The receptors originated from an adult man with Graves' ophthalmopathy. CDR3s include the opening cysteine and the closing phenylalanine or tryptophan. A D gene is named only where the DNA matches it firmly. Clone size is shown for a subset of rows, as once, few, many or a class of expanded clone.

D gene	V gene	J gene	clone size	CDR3 protein	CDR3 DNA
TRBD1	TRBV6-1	TRBJ2-5	many	CASSDRTGGRTQYF	TGTGCCAGCAGTGACAGGACAGGGGGTCGGACCCAGTACTTC
TRBD1	TRBV4-3	TRBJ1-2	-	CASSQDLIRQGSYGYTF	TGCGCCAGCAGCCAAGACCTCATCCGACAGGGGTCCTATGGCTACACCTTC
TRBD1	TRBV29-1	TRBJ1-1	many	CSVRSGGNGEAFF	TGCAGCGTTAGGTCAGGGGGCAATGGTGAAGCTTTCTTT
TRBD1	TRBV9	TRBJ1-4	-	CASSHAGGRNEKLFF	TGTGCCAGCAGCCATGCAGGGGGAAGGAATGAAAAACTGTTTTTT
TRBD1	TRBV25-1	TRBJ1-4	-	CASSFGTGITTNEKLFF	TGTGCCAGCAGTTTCGGGACAGGGATCACAACTAATGAAAAACTGTTTTTT
-	TRBV7-9	TRBJ1-5	many	CASSLEGVRQPQHF	TGTGCCAGCAGCTTAGAGGGGGTGCGACAGCCCCAGCATTTT
-	TRBV29-1	TRBJ1-2	many	CSVVKDRQGNNYGYTF	TGCAGCGTTGTTAAAGATCGTCAGGGAAATAACTATGGCTACACCTTC
-	TRBV12-3/TRBV12-4	TRBJ1-5	few	CASSSGKYGNQPQHF	TGTGCCAGCAGTTCCGGTAAATATGGCAATCAGCCCCAGCATTTT
-	TRBV7-9	TRBJ1-2	many	CASSLVQGSNYGYTF	TGTGCCAGCAGCTTAGTACAAGGATCTAACTATGGCTACACCTTC
-	TRBV19	TRBJ2-7	-	CASSFRTAEGNEQYF	TGTGCCAGTAGTTTTCGGACAGCTGAGGGTAACGAGCAGTACTTC
-	TRBV7-9	TRBJ2-2	-	CASSPRNGVNTGELFF	TGTGCCAGCAGCCCCAGGAATGGCGTGAACACCGGGGAGCTGTTTTTT
-	TRBV7-9	TRBJ2-7	once	CASSLKVLGGHERYF	TGTGCCAGCAGCTTAAAAGTGCTCGGTGGACACGAGCGGTACTTC
-	TRBV25-1	TRBJ1-4	many	CASEENGGTNEKLFF	TGTGCCAGCGAAGAAAACGGGGGGACTAATGAAAAACTGTTTTTT
-	TRBV29-1	TRBJ2-7	many	CSVEGARNEQYF	TGCAGCGTTGAGGGGGCGAGGAACGAGCAGTACTTC
-	TRBV10-3	TRBJ2-7	-	CAIRQTSTYEQYF	TGTGCCATCAGGCAGACAAGTACCTACGAGCAGTACTTC
TRBD2	TRBV29-1	TRBJ2-5	once	CSVELGEGTGETQYF	TGCAGCGTCGAACTCGGGGAGGGCACCGGGGAGACCCAGTACTTC
-	TRBV7-6	TRBJ1-5	-	CASSFQGSQPRHF	TGTGCCAGCAGCTTCCAAGGGAGTCAGCCCCGGCATTTT
TRBD2	TRBV25-1	TRBJ2-2	once	CASSYGLAGWENTGELFF	TGTGCCAGCAGTTACGGCCTAGCGGGATGGGAGAACACCGGGGAGCTGTTTTTT
-	TRBV2	TRBJ1-3	-	CASSGDRAGNTIYF	TGTGCCAGCAGTGGTGACAGAGCTGGAAACACCATATATTTT
TRBD1	TRBV24-1	TRBJ2-1	-	CATSDEQGYEQFF	TGTGCCACCAGTGACGAACAGGGGTATGAGCAGTTCTTC
-	TRBV11-2	TRBJ1-4	-	CASSLRQTQEKLFF	TGTGCCAGCAGCTTACGTCAGACTCAGGAAAAACTGTTTTTT
-	TRBV5-6	TRBJ2-7	few	CASSLGPQGYEQYF	TGTGCCAGCAGTTTGGGACCACAGGGCTACGAGCAGTACTTC
-	TRBV7-9	TRBJ1-5	few	CASILELGLNQPQHF	TGTGCCAGCATCCTAGAATTGGGCCTCAATCAGCCCCAGCATTTT
-	TRBV24-1	TRBJ2-2	-	CATAPEGVFRNTGELFF	TGTGCCACCGCGCCAGAAGGTGTTTTCCGAAACACCGGGGAGCTGTTTTTT
-	TRBV20-1	TRBJ1-2	-	CSARVPLIVQGGYTF	TGCAGTGCTAGAGTACCGCTAATAGTCCAGGGTGGCTACACCTTC
TRBD2	TRBV6-6	TRBJ2-7	-	CASSEGRDEQYF	TGTGCCAGCAGTGAGGGGAGGGACGAGCAGTACTTC
-	TRBV10-3	TRBJ2-7	-	CAISERGRADEQYF	TGTGCCATCAGTGAACGGGGCAGGGCCGACGAGCAGTACTTC
-	TRBV15	TRBJ1-5	-	CAISGIRGQPQHF	TGTGCCATCAGCGGAATCAGGGGTCAGCCCCAGCATTTT
TRBD2	TRBV29-1	TRBJ2-7	-	CSVRTGSHPGLAEYEQYF	TGCAGCGTAAGGACGGGCAGCCATCCGGGACTAGCGGAATACGAGCAGTACTTC
-	TRBV7-9	TRBJ1-1	many	CASRGEGNTEAFF	TGTGCCAGCAGAGGGGAGGGGAACACTGAAGCTTTCTTT
-	TRBV7-9	TRBJ1-6	many	CASSLMGFGSPLHF	TGTGCCAGCAGCTTAATGGGGTTTGGCTCACCCCTCCACTTT
-	TRBV2	TRBJ2-7	many	CASSATENDEQYF	TGTGCCAGCAGTGCCACCGAGAACGACGAGCAGTACTTC
TRBD1	TRBV2	TRBJ1-2	many	CASSAHRDSYGYTF	TGTGCCAGCAGTGCACACCGGGACAGCTATGGCTACACCTTC
TRBD1	TRBV29-1	TRBJ1-1	-	CSRRQGDAEAFF	TGCAGCCGGCGACAGGGGGACGCTGAAGCTTTCTTT
-	TRBV10-3	TRBJ1-2	few	CASTSSEDRYGYTF	TGTGCCAGCACATCCTCTGAGGACCGCTATGGCTACACCTTC
TRBD1	TRBV19	TRBJ1-2	many	CASNPRDRGFYGYTF	TGTGCCAGTAACCCCCGGGACAGGGGCTTCTATGGCTACACCTTC
-	TRBV2	TRBJ1-1	-	CASSDLAVNTEAFF	TGTGCCAGCAGTGACCTGGCGGTGAACACTGAAGCTTTCTTT
TRBD2	TRBV19	TRBJ2-2	-	CATAAMRGGAGELFF	TGTGCCACAGCTGCTATGCGGGGGGGAGCCGGGGAGCTGTTTTTT
TRBD1	TRBV29-1	TRBJ1-1	-	CSFYRGVNTEAFF	TGCAGCTTCTACAGGGGGGTGAACACTGAAGCTTTCTTT
-	TRBV10-3	TRBJ1-1	-	CASRDGGARPNIEAFF	TGTGCCAGCAGAGACGGGGGGGCGCGTCCGAACATTGAAGCTTTCTTT
TRBD1	TRBV15	TRBJ1-2	-	CATSRVRRDRGDGYTF	TGTGCCACCAGCAGAGTGAGGCGGGACAGGGGTGATGGCTACACCTTC
TRBD1	TRBV19	TRBJ2-5	-	CASSIGGQFGAQYF	TGTGCCAGTAGCATAGGGGGACAGTTTGGGGCCCAGTACTTC
TRBD1	TRBV24-1	TRBJ1-5	-	CASIPGQASLPQHF	TGTGCCAGCATCCCGGGACAGGCTTCATTGCCCCAGCATTTT
-	TRBV25-1	TRBJ1-6	-	CASSARFQGFHNSPLHF	TGTGCCAGCAGTGCTAGATTCCAGGGTTTTCATAATTCACCCCTCCACTTT
-	TRBV5-1	TRBJ1-2	-	CASSSEIGHGGYTF	TGCGCCAGCAGCTCCGAGATAGGCCATGGAGGCTACACCTTC
-	TRBV20-1	TRBJ2-7	many	CSASGSSYEQYF	TGCAGTGCTAGCGGGAGCTCCTACGAGCAGTACTTC
-	TRBV25-1	TRBJ1-2	-	CASSRSSGGMMGGYTF	TGTGCCAGCAGCCGGTCATCGGGGGGAATGATGGGTGGCTACACCTTC
-	TRBV7-3	TRBJ2-7	-	CASSEPDRPFRYEQYF	TGTGCCAGCAGCGAACCGGACCGACCCTTTAGATACGAGCAGTACTTC
TRBD1	TRBV7-6	TRBJ1-2	many	CASSRDRGSGHTF	TGTGCCAGCAGTCGGGACAGGGGATCTGGCCACACCTTC
-	TRBV7-9	TRBJ1-4	many	CASSFLGEKLFF	TGTGCCAGCAGCTTCCTAGGAGAAAAACTGTTTTTT
TRBD1	TRBV10-3	TRBJ1-2	-	CAITRDSSYGYTF	TGTGCCATCACTCGGGACAGCAGTTATGGCTACACCTTC
TRBD1	TRBV20-1	TRBJ1-6	-	CSARPADRDNSPLHF	TGCAGTGCAAGGCCCGCGGACAGGGATAATTCACCCCTCCACTTT
-	TRBV29-1	TRBJ2-3	once	CSARGLTDTQYF	TGCAGCGCCCGGGGGCTAACAGATACGCAGTATTTT
TRBD1	TRBV20-1	TRBJ2-5	-	CSAGSGTGGQETQYF	TGCAGTGCCGGGTCCGGGACAGGGGGACAAGAGACCCAGTACTTC
TRBD1	TRBV5-5	TRBJ2-2	few	CATGQGAKTGELFF	TGTGCCACCGGACAGGGGGCGAAAACCGGGGAGCTGTTTTTT
-	TRBV6-6	TRBJ1-4	-	CASSYLLGRPNEKLFF	TGTGCCAGCAGTTATCTGCTTGGCAGACCTAATGAAAAACTGTTTTTT
-	TRBV28	TRBJ2-7	-	CASNQQISYEQYF	TGTGCCAGCAACCAACAGATATCCTACGAGCAGTACTTC